This passage covers 20 T cell receptor beta chains from one sample sequenced in a study of blood T cell repertoires in COVID-19. The repertoire was sequenced with immunoSEQ multiplex PCR; TCRdb's copy has only in-frame clones and lacks some. The sample shows roughly 200,000 clones, about 87% of them seen only once. Specimen: PBMCs or T cells enriched from blood (not recorded which). The receptor source for this set is a man aged 30 to 45 who had recovered from COVID-19.

The V call is TRBV5-6, the J call TRBJ1-2; the D gene is possibly TRBD1 (6 bases). Between the trimmed V and J ends, which lost 4 bases and 4 bases, there was a span of 14 bases. Germline-derived CDR1 and CDR2 are SGHDT and YYEEEE. This CDR3 contains 14 residues. The CDR3 sequence: CASSPGEGGYGYTF. CDR3 coding DNA: TGTGCCAGCAGCCCGGGGGAGGGGGGCTATGGCTACACCTTC.

The chain carries TRBV6-5 and TRBJ2-3; 8 positions match TRBD2. The ends lost 6 bases at V and 6 bases at J; junction bases unmatched: 8. Germline values: CDR1 MNHEY, CDR2 SVGAGI. The CDR3 has 14 amino acids. The CDR3 region has the DNA TGTGCCAGCAGGCCCCGCGGCGGGGGGGATACGCAGTATTTT. Amino acids: CASRPRGGGDTQYF.

V gene TRBV19 combines with J gene TRBJ1-2, with D perhaps matching TRBD1 (6 bases). The CDR3 loop spans 11 amino acids. Deletions cut 8 bases from V and 5 bases from J, with 9 bases between. The V gene's germline CDR1 is LNHDA and CDR2 SQIVND (reference sequence). The CDR3 coding sequence is TGTGCCAGTCAGGGGACGTATGGCTACACCTTC. Its translation is CASQGTYGYTF.

The chain joins TRBV10-2 to TRBJ2-7; 9 bases align to TRBD2. V lost 0 bases to trimming and J lost 2 bases; unmatched junction nucleotides: 2. Germline CDR1 and CDR2: WSHSY and SAAADI. The length of the CDR3 is 15 residues. This chain's CDR3 is CASSESKRGAYEQYF. For the CDR3, the DNA is TGCGCCAGCAGTGAGTCAAAGCGGGGGGCCTACGAGCAGTACTTC.

This rearrangement joins TRBV7-9 to TRBJ2-1, with 11 bases fitting TRBD2. The germline V gene has CDR1 SEHNR and CDR2 FQNEAQ (reference sequence). The CDR3 is 15 amino acids. The junction had 1 base not matched to a gene; V was cut back by 3 bases and J by 3 bases. The CDR3 spells CASSLGLADYNEQFF. CDR3 DNA: TGTGCCAGCAGCTTGGGACTAGCGGACTACAATGAGCAGTTCTTC.

J is TRBJ2-3 and V is TRBV2; perhaps TRBD2 as D (5 bases). CDR1 SNHLY and CDR2 FYNNEI come from the germline V gene. The CDR3 is 12 amino acids. V was shortened by 6 bases and J by 3 bases, with 7 bases between the two germline ends. The DNA of the CDR3 is TGTGCCAGCAGAAGGACTACAGATACGCAGTATTTT. Protein product: CASRRTTDTQYF.

The chain couples TRBV7-8 to TRBJ1-1; 8 positions match TRBD1. The junction had 8 bases not matched to a gene; V was cut back by 1 base and J by 4 bases. There are 16 residues in the CDR3. The V gene's germline CDR1 is SGHVS and CDR2 FQNEAQ. CDR3 in DNA: TGTGCCAGCAGCTTAGTTTCCGTGACAGGGGCCACTGAAGCTTTCTTT. Translated, it gives CASSLVSVTGATEAFF.

The chain links TRBV13 to TRBJ2-1; TRBD1 matches at 11 bases. The ends lost 4 bases at V and 5 bases at J; junction bases unmatched: 7. The germline V gene encodes CDR1 PRHDT and CDR2 FYEKMQ (reference sequence). The length of the CDR3 is 16 residues. CDR3 sequence reads: CASSSPGQGGDNEQFF. The CDR3 DNA reads TGTGCCAGCAGCTCCCCGGGACAGGGGGGGGACAATGAGCAGTTCTTC. Full variable domain (rest looked up from reference TRBV13 and TRBJ2-1): AAGVIQSPRHLIKEKRETATLKCYPIPRHDTVYWYQQGPGQDPQFLISFYEKMQSDKGSIPDRFSAQQFSDYHSELNMSSLELGDSALYFCASSSPGQGGDNEQFFGPGTRLTVL.

Only a few counts were recorded for this clone. This chain links TRBV6-4 with TRBJ2-2, with no clear D. The length of the CDR3 is 13 residues. Trimming cost V 2 bases and J 9 bases, with 10 bases left between them. CDR1 and CDR2 (germline): MRHNA, SNTAGT. CDR3 amino acids: CASSDDSTRELFF. The CDR3 DNA reads TGTGCCAGCAGTGACGATAGCACGCGGGAGCTGTTTTTT.

The chain couples TRBV6-6 to TRBJ1-5; weak D call: TRBD1 (5 bases). V was trimmed by 2 bases and J by 4 bases, leaving 15 bases between them. This CDR3 spans 16 amino acids. The germline gives CDR1 MNHNY, CDR2 SVGAGI (reference sequence). Written as DNA, the CDR3 is TGTGCCAGCAGTTACCTCCAGGGAGGGAGGAATCAGCCCCAGCATTTT. Translating gives CASSYLQGGRNQPQHF.

The V and J genes are TRBV6-5 and TRBJ2-7; 7 bases agree with TRBD2. The germline CDR1 and CDR2 sequences are MNHEY and SVGAGI. The CDR3 sequence is 13 residues long. Losses at the gene ends were 8 bases for V and 4 bases for J; bases not matched to a gene: 8. DNA for the CDR3: TGTGCCAGCGTTTGGGAGGGCCCGTACGAGCAGTACTTC. Its translation: CASVWEGPYEQYF.

The rearrangement joins TRBV5-4 to TRBJ2-3; D unresolved. This CDR3 region has 16 residues. Deletions cut 1 base from V and 1 base from J, with 13 bases between. Germline V gives CDR1 SGHNT, CDR2 YYREEE (reference sequence). As DNA, the CDR3 is TGTGCCAGCAGCTTGTTAACAAACGTCCGCACAGATACGCAGTATTTT. The encoded protein is CASSLLTNVRTDTQYF.

The J gene is TRBJ2-1, the V gene TRBV28; possibly TRBD2 for D (7 bases). CDR1 is MDHEN and CDR2 is SYDVKM in the germline V gene. Trimming cost V 7 bases and J 4 bases, with 17 bases left between them. This CDR3 is built from 15 residues. The CDR3 nucleotides read TGTGCCAGCACCCAAGGGGGAGGGCGTTACAATGAGCAGTTCTTC. Amino acids: CASTQGGGRYNEQFF.

The rearrangement links TRBV29-1 to TRBJ2-5, with 7 bases that match TRBD2. The CDR3 covers 12 residues. The germline V gene has CDR1 SQVTM and CDR2 ANQGSEA. The V gene end was trimmed by 4 bases and the J gene end by 3 bases; junction bases not matched to a gene: 2. The CDR3 loop reads CSVASGEETQYF. The CDR3 DNA sequence: TGCAGCGTTGCTAGCGGAGAAGAGACCCAGTACTTC. Filled out from reference TRBV29-1 and TRBJ2-5, the complete variable domain reads SAVISQKPSRDICQRGTSLTIQCQVDSQVTMMFWYRQQPGQSLTLIATANQGSEATYESGFVIDKFPISRPNLTFSTLTVSNMSPEDSSIYLCSVASGEETQYFGPGTRLLVL.

The gene calls are TRBV6-5 and TRBJ1-5; possibly TRBD1 for D (5 bases). CDR3 length: 13 amino acids. With 6 bases removed from V and 10 bases from J, the gap between germline ends came to 16 bases. Germline values: CDR1 MNHEY, CDR2 SVGAGI. CDR3 residues: CASSPGTFQPQHF. The DNA for the CDR3 is TGTGCCAGCAGCCCAGGGACTTTCCAACCCCAGCATTTT.

The chain recombines TRBV30 with TRBJ1-2; TRBD1 matches 8 bases. Germline values: CDR1 GTSNPN, CDR2 SVGIG (reference sequence). The junction had 7 bases not matched to a gene; V was cut back by 5 bases and J by 5 bases. CDR3 size: 13 residues. The CDR3 region has the DNA TGTGCCTGGGCGGGACAGGATCGTTATGGCTACACCTTC. This sequence encodes CAWAGQDRYGYTF.

The rearrangement joins TRBV3-1 (or the pseudogene TRBV3-2) to TRBJ1-2; D remains unclear. Germline V CDR1 and CDR2: LGHDT, YNNKEL (reference sequence). This CDR3 region has 13 residues. The ends were cut back, 0 bases at V and 8 bases at J, with 10 bases in the middle. CDR3 sequence (DNA): TGTGCCAGCAGCCAAGATCTATCCACCGGCTACACCTTC. Translation gives CASSQDLSTGYTF.

This chain links TRBV19 with TRBJ2-1, with 9 bases that match TRBD1. Trimming took 5 bases from V and 8 from J; bases not matched to a gene: 7. CDR1 and CDR2 from the germline V gene are LNHDA and SQIVND (reference sequence). The CDR3 runs 14 residues. The CDR3 sequence is CASSLTGGLDEQFF. In DNA form, the CDR3 reads TGTGCCAGTAGTTTGACAGGGGGTCTTGATGAGCAGTTCTTC.

The chain uses TRBV7-2 and TRBJ2-2, with TRBD2 matching over 9 bases. This CDR3 comprises 16 residues. V gave up 1 base and J gave up 7 bases; unmatched junction bases: 7. Germline-derived CDR1 and CDR2 are SGHTA and FQGNSA. The CDR3 bases are TGTGCCAGCAGCTTAGTCGGCGGGGGGGCAAACGGGGAGCTGTTTTTT. Protein: CASSLVGGGANGELFF.

The V call is TRBV11-1, the J call TRBJ1-2; possibly TRBD1 for D (6 bases). V shed 3 bases and J shed 7 bases, with 12 bases lying between them. The CDR3 is 13 residues long. Germline V gene lookup returns CDR1 SGHAT and CDR2 FQDESV (reference sequence). The CDR3 bases are TGTGCCAGCAGCTTCGCAGGGGACCCTGGCTACACCTTC. Translation gives CASSFAGDPGYTF.